This TCR beta chain was sequenced in a study of OX40 agonist ivuxolimab in advanced cancers. Overall study context: The group had a mean age of roughly 56 years, ranged from about 23 to 85, and was 75% to 85% male.

Assay used: immunoSEQ multiplex PCR; TCRdb lists only in-frame clones, some missing. The sample contains around 85,000 clones, 75% to 95% of which appear only once. The CDR3 is made up of 14 amino acids. Germline lookup yields CDR1 SEHNR and CDR2 FQNEAQ (reference sequence). Deletions cut 1 base from V and 6 bases from J, with 12 bases between. With regard to this clone: Its antigen is currently unknown.

Study observations and caveats: Partial responders receiving 0.1-3.0 mg/kg showed among the lowest clonal expansion. CD8+ T cells averaged more expanded clones than CD4+.

This material consisted of CD4+ or CD8+ T cells sorted from blood, taken in a trial of the OX40 agonist ivuxolimab. The rearrangement joins TRBV7-9 to TRBJ1-1, with TRBD1 as a possible D gene (5 bases). The TCR comes from an adult with an advanced solid tumor such as melanoma, head and neck, liver or kidney cancer. The CDR3: CASSLGGTPAEAFF. For the CDR3, the DNA is TGTGCCAGCAGCTTAGGGGGGACGCCGGCTGAAGCTTTCTTT.